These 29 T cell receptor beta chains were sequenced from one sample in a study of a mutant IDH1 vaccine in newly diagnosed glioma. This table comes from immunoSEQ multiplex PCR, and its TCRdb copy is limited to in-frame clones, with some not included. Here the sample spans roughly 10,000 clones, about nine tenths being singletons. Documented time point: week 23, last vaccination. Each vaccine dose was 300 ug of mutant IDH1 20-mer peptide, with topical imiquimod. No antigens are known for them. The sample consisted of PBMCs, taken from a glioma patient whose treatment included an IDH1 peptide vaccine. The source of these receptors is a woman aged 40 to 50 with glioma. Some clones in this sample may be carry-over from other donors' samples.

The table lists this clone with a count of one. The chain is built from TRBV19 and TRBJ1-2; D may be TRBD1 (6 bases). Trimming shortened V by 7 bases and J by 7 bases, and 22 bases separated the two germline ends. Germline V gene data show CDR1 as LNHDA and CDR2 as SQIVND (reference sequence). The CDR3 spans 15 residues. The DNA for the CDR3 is TGTGCCAGTATCCTCGGGACACCCACCTGGCGTGGCTACACCTTC. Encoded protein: CASILGTPTWRGYTF. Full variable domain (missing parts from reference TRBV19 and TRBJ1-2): DGGITQSPKYLFRKEGQNVTLSCEQNLNHDAMYWYRQDPGQGLRLIYYSQIVNDFQKGDIAEGYSVSREKKESFPLTVTSAQKNPTAFYLCASILGTPTWRGYTFGSGTRLTVV.

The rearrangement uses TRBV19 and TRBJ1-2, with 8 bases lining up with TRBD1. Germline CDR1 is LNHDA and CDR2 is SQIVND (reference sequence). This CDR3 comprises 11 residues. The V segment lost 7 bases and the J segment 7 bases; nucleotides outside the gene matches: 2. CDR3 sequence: CASKQGGGYTF. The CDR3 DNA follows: TGTGCCAGTAAACAGGGGGGTGGCTACACCTTC.

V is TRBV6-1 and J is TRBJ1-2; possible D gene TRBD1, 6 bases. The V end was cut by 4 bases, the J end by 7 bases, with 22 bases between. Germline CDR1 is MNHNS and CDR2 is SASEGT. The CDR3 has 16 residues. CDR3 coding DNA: TGTGCCAGCAGTGCGCCCTCCAGCTCGATGGGGGCTGGCTACACCTTC. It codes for CASSAPSSSMGAGYTF.

The CDR3 loop reads CASSLAGRDTGELFF. CDR3 nucleotide sequence: TGCGCCAGCAGCTTGGCAGGGCGGGACACCGGGGAGCTGTTTTTT. The chain recombines TRBV5-1 with TRBJ2-2; D tentatively fits TRBD1 or TRBD2 (5 bases each). The CDR3 covers 15 residues. CDR1 is SGHRS and CDR2 is YFSETQ in the germline V gene. V lost 0 bases and J lost 3, with 9 bases in between.

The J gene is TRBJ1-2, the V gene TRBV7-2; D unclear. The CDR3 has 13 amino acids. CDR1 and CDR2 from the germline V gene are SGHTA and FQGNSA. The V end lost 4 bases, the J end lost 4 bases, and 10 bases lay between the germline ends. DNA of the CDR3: TGTGCCAGCAGCTCCAGGTGGGGCTATGGCTACACCTTC. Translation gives CASSSRWGYGYTF.

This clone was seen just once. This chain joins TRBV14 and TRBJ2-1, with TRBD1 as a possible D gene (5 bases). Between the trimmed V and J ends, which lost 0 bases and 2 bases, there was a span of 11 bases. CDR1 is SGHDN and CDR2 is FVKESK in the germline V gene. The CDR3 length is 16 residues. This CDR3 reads CASSQERGFTYNEQFF. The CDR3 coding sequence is TGTGCCAGCAGCCAAGAAAGGGGATTTACCTACAATGAGCAGTTCTTC.

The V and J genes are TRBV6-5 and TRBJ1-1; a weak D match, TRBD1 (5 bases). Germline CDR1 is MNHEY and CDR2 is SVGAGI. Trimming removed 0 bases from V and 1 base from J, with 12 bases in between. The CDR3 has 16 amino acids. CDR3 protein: CASSYSLDTENTEAFF. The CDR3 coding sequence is TGTGCCAGCAGTTACTCTTTGGACACCGAGAACACTGAAGCTTTCTTT.

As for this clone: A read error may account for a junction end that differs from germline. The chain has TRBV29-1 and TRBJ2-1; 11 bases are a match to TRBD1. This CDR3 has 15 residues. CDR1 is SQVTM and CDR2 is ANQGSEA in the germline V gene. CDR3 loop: CSVQEGTGGYNEQFF. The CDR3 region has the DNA TGCAGCGTTCAAGAAGGGACAGGGGGCTACAATGAGCAGTTCTTC.

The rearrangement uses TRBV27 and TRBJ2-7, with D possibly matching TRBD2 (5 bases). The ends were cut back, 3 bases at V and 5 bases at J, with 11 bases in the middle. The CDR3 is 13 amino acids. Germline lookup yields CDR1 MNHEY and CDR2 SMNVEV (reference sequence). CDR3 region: CASSLAFGDEQYF. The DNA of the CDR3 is TGTGCCAGCAGTTTGGCATTCGGGGACGAGCAGTACTTC.

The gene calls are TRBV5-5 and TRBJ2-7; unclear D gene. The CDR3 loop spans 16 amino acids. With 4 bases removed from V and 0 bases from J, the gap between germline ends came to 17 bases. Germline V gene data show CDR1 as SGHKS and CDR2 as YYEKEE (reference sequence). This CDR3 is CASSPWGILSSYEQYF. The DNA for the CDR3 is TGTGCCAGCAGCCCCTGGGGAATTCTGAGCTCCTACGAGCAGTACTTC.

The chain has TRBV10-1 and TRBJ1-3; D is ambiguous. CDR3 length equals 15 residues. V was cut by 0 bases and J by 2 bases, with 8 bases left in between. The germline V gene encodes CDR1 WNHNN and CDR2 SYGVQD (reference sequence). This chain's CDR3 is CASSESPATGNTIYF. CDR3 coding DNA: TGCGCCAGCAGTGAGTCTCCCGCAACTGGAAACACCATATATTTT.

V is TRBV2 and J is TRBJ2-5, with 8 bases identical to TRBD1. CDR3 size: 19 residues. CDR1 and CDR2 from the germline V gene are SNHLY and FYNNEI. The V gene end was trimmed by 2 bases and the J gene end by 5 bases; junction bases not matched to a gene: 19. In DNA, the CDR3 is TGTGCCAGCAGTGAATTCGGATTGACCATACAGGGGGGTGGCGAGACCCAGTACTTC. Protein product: CASSEFGLTIQGGGETQYF. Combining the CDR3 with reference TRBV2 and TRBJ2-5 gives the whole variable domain EPEVTQTPSHQVTQMGQEVILRCVPISNHLYFYWYRQILGQKVEFLVSFYNNEISEKSEIFDDQFSVERPDGSNFTLKIRSTKLEDSAMYFCASSEFGLTIQGGGETQYFGPGTRLLVL.

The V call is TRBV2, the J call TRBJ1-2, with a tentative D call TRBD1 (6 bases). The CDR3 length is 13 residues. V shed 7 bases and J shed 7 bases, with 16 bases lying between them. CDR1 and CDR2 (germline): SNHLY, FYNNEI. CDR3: CASNEQGFRGYTF. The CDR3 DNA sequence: TGTGCCAGCAACGAACAGGGATTTCGTGGCTACACCTTC.

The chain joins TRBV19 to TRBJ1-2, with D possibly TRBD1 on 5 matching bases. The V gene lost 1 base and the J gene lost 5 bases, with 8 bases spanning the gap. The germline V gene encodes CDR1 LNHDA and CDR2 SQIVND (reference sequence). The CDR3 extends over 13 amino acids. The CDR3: CASSIGQRYGYTF. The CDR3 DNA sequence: TGTGCCAGTAGTATAGGACAGAGATATGGCTACACCTTC.

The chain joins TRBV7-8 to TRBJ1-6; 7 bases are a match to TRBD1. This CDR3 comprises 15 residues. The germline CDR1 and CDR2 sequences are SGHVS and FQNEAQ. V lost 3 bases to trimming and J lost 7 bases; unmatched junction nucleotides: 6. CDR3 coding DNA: TGTGCCAGCAGCTTGAGGGCAGGGGGGAATTCACCCCTCCACTTT. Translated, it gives CASSLRAGGNSPLHF.

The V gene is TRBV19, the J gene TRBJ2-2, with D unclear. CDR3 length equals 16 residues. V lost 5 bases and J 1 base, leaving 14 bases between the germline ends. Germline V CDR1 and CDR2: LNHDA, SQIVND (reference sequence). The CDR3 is CASSLRALLNTGELFF. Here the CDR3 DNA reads TGTGCCAGTAGTCTTCGGGCCTTGTTGAACACCGGGGAGCTGTTTTTT.

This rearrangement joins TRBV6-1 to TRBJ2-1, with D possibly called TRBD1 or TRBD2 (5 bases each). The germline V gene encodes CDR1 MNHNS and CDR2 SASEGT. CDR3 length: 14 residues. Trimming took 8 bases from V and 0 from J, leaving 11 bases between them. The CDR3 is CASGLGTSYNEQFF. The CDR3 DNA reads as TGTGCCAGCGGTCTCGGGACCTCCTACAATGAGCAGTTCTTC.

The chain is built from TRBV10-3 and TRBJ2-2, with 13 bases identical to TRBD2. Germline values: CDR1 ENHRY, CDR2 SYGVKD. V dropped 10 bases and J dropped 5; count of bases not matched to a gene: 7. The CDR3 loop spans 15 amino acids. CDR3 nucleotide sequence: TGTGCCACGACGACTAGCGGGGGGAGAACCGGGGAGCTGTTTTTT. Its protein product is CATTTSGGRTGELFF.

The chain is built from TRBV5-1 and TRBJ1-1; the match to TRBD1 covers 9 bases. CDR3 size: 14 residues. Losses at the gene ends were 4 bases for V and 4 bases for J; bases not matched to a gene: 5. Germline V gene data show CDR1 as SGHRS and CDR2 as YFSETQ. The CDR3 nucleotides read TGCGCCAGCAGCCAGCGACAGGGGGGCACTGAAGCTTTCTTT. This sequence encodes CASSQRQGGTEAFF.

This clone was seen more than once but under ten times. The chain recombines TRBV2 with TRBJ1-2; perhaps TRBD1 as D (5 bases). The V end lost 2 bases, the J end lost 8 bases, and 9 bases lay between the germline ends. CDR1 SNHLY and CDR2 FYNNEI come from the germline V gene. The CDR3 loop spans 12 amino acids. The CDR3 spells CASSESGGGYTF. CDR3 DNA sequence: TGTGCCAGCAGTGAATCGGGGGGAGGCTACACCTTC.

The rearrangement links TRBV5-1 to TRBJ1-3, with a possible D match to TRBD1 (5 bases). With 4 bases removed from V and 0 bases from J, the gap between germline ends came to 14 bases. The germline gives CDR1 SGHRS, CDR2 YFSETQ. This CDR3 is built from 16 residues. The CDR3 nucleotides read TGCGCCAGCAGCAGCAGGGAGGGCGGCTCTGGAAACACCATATATTTT. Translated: CASSSREGGSGNTIYF.

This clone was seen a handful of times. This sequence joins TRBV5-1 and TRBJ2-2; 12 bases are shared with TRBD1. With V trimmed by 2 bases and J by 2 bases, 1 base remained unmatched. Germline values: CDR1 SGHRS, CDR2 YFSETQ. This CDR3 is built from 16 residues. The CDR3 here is CASSFGTGGNTGELFF. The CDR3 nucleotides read TGCGCCAGCAGCTTCGGGACAGGGGGCAACACCGGGGAGCTGTTTTTT.

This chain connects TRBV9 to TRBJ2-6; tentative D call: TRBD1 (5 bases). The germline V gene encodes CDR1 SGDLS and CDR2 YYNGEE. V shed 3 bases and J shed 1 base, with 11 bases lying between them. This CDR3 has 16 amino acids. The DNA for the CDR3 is TGTGCCAGCAGCGCGTTCAGGGTTTCTGGGGCCAACGTCCTGACTTTC. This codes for CASSAFRVSGANVLTF.

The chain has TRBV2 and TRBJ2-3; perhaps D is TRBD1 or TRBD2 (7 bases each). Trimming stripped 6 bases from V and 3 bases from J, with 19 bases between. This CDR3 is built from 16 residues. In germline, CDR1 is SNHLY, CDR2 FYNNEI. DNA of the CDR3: TGTGCCAGCAGCCCCGGGGGGACAGAGGTGACAGATACGCAGTATTTT. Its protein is CASSPGGTEVTDTQYF.

The CDR3, as DNA: TGCAGCGTTGAAGACGGAGGCGGGAGCGCCTACAATGAGCAGTTCTTC. Translation gives CSVEDGGGSAYNEQFF. V usage is TRBV29-1 and J usage is TRBJ2-1; 7 bases are a match to TRBD2. This CDR3 is built from 16 residues. Germline V lookup: CDR1 SQVTM, CDR2 ANQGSEA. With V trimmed by 0 bases and J by 2 bases, 7 bases remained unmatched.

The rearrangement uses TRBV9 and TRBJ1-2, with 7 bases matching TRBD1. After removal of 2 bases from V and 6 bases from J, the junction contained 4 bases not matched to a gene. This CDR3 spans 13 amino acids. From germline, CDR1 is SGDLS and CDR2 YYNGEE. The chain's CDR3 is CASSVPGGNGYTF. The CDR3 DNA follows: TGTGCCAGCAGCGTCCCAGGGGGTAATGGCTACACCTTC.

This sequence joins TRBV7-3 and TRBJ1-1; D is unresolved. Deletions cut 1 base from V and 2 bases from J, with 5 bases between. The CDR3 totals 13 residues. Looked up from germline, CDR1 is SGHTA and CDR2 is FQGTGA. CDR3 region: CASSLKFNTEAFF. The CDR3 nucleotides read TGTGCCAGCAGCTTAAAGTTTAACACTGAAGCTTTCTTT.

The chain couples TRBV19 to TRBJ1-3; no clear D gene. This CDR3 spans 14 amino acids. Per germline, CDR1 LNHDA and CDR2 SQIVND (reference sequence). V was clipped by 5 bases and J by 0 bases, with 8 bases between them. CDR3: CASSRLDSGNTIYF. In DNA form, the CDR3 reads TGTGCCAGTAGTCGCCTCGACTCTGGAAACACCATATATTTT.

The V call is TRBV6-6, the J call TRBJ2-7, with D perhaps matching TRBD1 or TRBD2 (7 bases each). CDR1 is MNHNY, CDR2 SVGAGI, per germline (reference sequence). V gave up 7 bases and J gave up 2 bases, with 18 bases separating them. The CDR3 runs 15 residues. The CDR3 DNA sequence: TGTGCCAGCACCCCAGGGGGGGCTAAGGCCTACGAGCAGTACTTC. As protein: CASTPGGAKAYEQYF.